This T cell receptor (beta chain) is from a study of T cell changes during pregnancy in multiple sclerosis. Here immunoSEQ multiplex PCR was the method, and the copy in TCRdb shows in-frame clones only, minus some. The data contain more than 70,000 clones, 91% of them singletons. This clone occurred a few times. This CDR3 spans 13 amino acids. Per the germline V gene, CDR1 is SGHTA and CDR2 is FQGTGA. J was trimmed by 5 bases and V by 3 bases; bases with no gene match: 3. This receptor was identified in a female donor with multiple sclerosis, enrolled in a pregnancy study. The J gene is TRBJ1-1, the V gene TRBV7-3, with 7 positions matching TRBD1. This material consisted of peripheral blood, taken before pregnancy. The CDR3 here is CASSFQGGTEAFF. The CDR3 nucleotides read TGTGCCAGCAGCTTTCAGGGGGGTACTGAAGCTTTCTTT.